Presented here are 8 T cell receptor beta chains from one specimen sequenced in a study of early T cells in non-severe SARS-CoV-2 infection. TCRdb reanalysed the 5' RACE reads using MiXCR and keeps one entry per CDR3 protein. Among around 58,000 distinct CDR3 sequences listed, about 7.6% were seen once. This specimen was whole blood, taken at baseline. The receptors were sampled from an adult who was a healthcare worker with PCR-confirmed SARS-CoV-2 infection or an uninfected control (not recorded which).

The chain's CDR3 is CASRSTGLGPETQYF. CDR3 coding DNA: TGTGCCAGCAGATCGACGGGCCTCGGTCCAGAGACCCAGTACTTC. This chain links TRBV6-6 with TRBJ2-5, with D uncertain. Per germline, CDR1 MNHNY and CDR2 SVGAGI (reference sequence). CDR3 size: 15 residues. V shed 6 bases and J shed 4 bases, with 18 bases lying between them.

This clonotype has more than one count but fewer than ten. The genes are TRBV27 and TRBJ1-5; D gene ambiguous. Germline CDR1 MNHEY, CDR2 SMNVEV (reference sequence). The CDR3 consists of 9 residues. CDR3 nucleotide sequence: TGTGGGGCTAATCAGCCCCAGCATTTT. Its protein product is CGANQPQHF.

This clonotype was detected a few times. V is TRBV11-2 and J is TRBJ2-3, with 10 bases aligning to TRBD2. CDR1 is SGHAT and CDR2 is FQNNGV in the germline V gene. The CDR3 extends over 15 amino acids. The CDR3 reads CSSRGLAGVGDTQYF. The CDR3, as DNA: TGTTCTTCAAGGGGGCTAGCGGGAGTAGGAGATACGCAGTATTTT.

This clonotype was observed many times. The V gene is TRBV7-9, the J gene TRBJ2-7; 8 positions match TRBD2. Germline CDR1 and CDR2: SEHNR and FQNEAQ (reference sequence). The CDR3 is 15 residues long. V was clipped by 8 bases and J by 3 bases; unmatched bases: 12. The CDR3 reads CASRPGGANHYEQYF. DNA for the CDR3: TGTGCCAGCCGCCCCGGGGGGGCCAATCACTACGAGCAGTACTTC. Full variable domain (outside the CDR3, taken from reference TRBV7-9 and TRBJ2-7): DTGVSQNPRHKITKRGQNVTFRCDPISEHNRLYWYRQTLGQGPEFLTYFQNEAQLEKSRLLSDRFSAERPKGSFSTLEIQRTEQGDSAMYLCASRPGGANHYEQYFGPGTRLTVT.

The sample holds a few counts of this clonotype. V and J are TRBV20-1 and TRBJ2-7; 8 positions agree with TRBD1. J lost 7 bases, V lost 1 base, and 6 bases had no gene match. Looked up from germline, CDR1 is DFQATT and CDR2 is SNEGSKA (reference sequence). CDR3 length: 13 residues. This CDR3 is CSARVRGRREQYF. In DNA, the CDR3 is TGCAGTGCTAGAGTCAGGGGGCGCCGGGAGCAGTACTTC.

This clonotype was counted ten times or more. This chain joins TRBV5-4 and TRBJ2-1; 9 nucleotides align to TRBD2. With 0 bases clipped from V and 6 bases from J, the junction kept 4 bases outside the gene matches. The V gene's germline CDR1 is SGHNT and CDR2 YYREEE (reference sequence). The CDR3 sequence is 15 residues long. CDR3 sequence reads: CASSLAAGGSNEQFF. CDR3 nucleotides: TGTGCCAGCAGCTTGGCAGCGGGAGGTTCCAATGAGCAGTTCTTC.

In its sample, this clonotype was seen many times. The chain links TRBV28 to TRBJ2-1; 8 bases agree with TRBD1. Germline V gene sequence: CDR1 MDHEN, CDR2 SYDVKM. The J segment lost 6 bases and the V segment lost 5 bases, leaving 12 bases of the junction unmatched. This CDR3 contains 16 residues. The CDR3 nucleotides are TGTGCCAGCAGTCCCTCATCAGGGGGCGTTCGCAATGAGCAGTTCTTC. Residues: CASSPSSGGVRNEQFF.

The chain has TRBV27 and TRBJ1-5; 9 bases agree with TRBD1. Germline loops: CDR1 MNHEY, CDR2 SMNVEV (reference sequence). The CDR3 totals 16 residues. The trim removed 5 bases at V and 5 bases at J, leaving 10 bases unmatched. For the CDR3, the DNA is TGTGCCAGCAGTCGCCAATACAGGGGGCTGGATCAGCCCCAGCATTTT. Protein product: CASSRQYRGLDQPQHF.